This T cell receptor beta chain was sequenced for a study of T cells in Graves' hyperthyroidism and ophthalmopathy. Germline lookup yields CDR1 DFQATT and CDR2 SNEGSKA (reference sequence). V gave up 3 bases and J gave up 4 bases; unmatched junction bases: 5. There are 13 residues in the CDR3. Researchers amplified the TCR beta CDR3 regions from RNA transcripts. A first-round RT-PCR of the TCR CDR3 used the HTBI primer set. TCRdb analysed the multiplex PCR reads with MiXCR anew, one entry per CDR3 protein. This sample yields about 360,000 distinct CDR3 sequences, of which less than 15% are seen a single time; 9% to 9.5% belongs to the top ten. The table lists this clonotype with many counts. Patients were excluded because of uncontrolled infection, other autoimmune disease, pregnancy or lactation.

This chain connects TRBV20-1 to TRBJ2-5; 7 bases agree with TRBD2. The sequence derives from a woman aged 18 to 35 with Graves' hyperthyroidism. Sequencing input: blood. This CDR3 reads CSASRTSGETQYF. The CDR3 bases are TGCAGTGCTAGTAGGACTAGTGGAGAGACCCAGTACTTC.